This T cell receptor (beta chain) appears in the sequencing data of a study of radiotherapy plus CTLA-4 blockade in lung cancer. Study conclusions and caveats: Radiotherapy was combined with ipilimumab, and tumor-derived TCR clones then expanded in blood.

The V end lost 10 bases, the J end lost 2 bases, and 14 bases lay between the germline ends. Germline V gene sequence: CDR1 MDHEN, CDR2 SYDVKM. The CDR3 has 13 amino acids. Only in-frame clones appear in the TCRdb table, and some are missing; sequencing was by immunoSEQ multiplex PCR. Here the sample spans about 110,000 clones, more than 70% being singletons. This clone was seen a handful of times. Its antigen is unknown. This chain uses TRBV28 with TRBJ1-1, with D possibly being TRBD1 (5 bases). This specimen consisted of peripheral blood, obtained from a patient treated with radiotherapy plus ipilimumab. The source is a human donor with non-small cell lung cancer that progressed on radiotherapy plus ipilimumab. Some clones in this sample may be carry-over from other donors' samples. CDR3 nucleotide sequence: TGTGCCACCTTAGAAAGGGGTAACACTGAAGCTTTCTTT. Protein product: CATLERGNTEAFF.